This paragraph reports one T cell receptor (beta chain). Its antigen is as yet unknown. The table came from immunoSEQ multiplex PCR; TCRdb's copy has only in-frame clones and leaves some out. The data contain more than 250,000 clones, approximately 87% of them singletons. The sample is drawn from a study of Ad26.COV2.S vaccination and SARS-CoV-2 variants. Study-level findings and limits: It was vaccine recipients, not placebo recipients, who had the higher spike-specific TCR breadth. Assessments of TCR breadth and depth may have underestimated the total T cell responses.

Treatment indicated: around 19 received Ad26.COV2.S at low or high dose, single or two shots; roughly five received placebo; per-sample allocation not given. Vaccine and placebo recipients were sampled on day 63 after the first injection. This person who donated was an adult of 18-55 years in Boston. SARS-CoV-2 spike from the Wuhan strain was encoded by the vaccine, an Ad26 vector. V dropped 6 bases and J dropped 2 bases, with 16 bases sitting between them. CDR3 length: 15 residues. Germline values: CDR1 ENHRY, CDR2 SYGVKD. The sample was peripheral blood, taken in a trial of Ad26.COV2.S vaccine versus placebo. This receptor was taken from a person between 18 and 65 years old who received the Ad26.COV2.S COVID-19 vaccine or a placebo. The rearrangement joins TRBV10-3 to TRBJ1-1; no clear D gene. This CDR3 is CAIRRSIDSNTEAFF. The DNA of the CDR3 is TGTGCCATCAGACGATCGATAGACTCCAACACTGAAGCTTTCTTT.